Following are 26 T cell receptor beta chains from one sample sequenced in a study of CD8 T cells in ankylosing spondylitis. In TCRdb, the 5' RACE reads were re-called with MiXCR into one record per CDR3 protein. This repertoire shows hundreds of thousands of distinct CDR3 sequences, roughly 32% found once; its top ten account for approximately 4.6%. The source material was blood, either unsorted or a sorted T cell fraction (not recorded which). All receptors derive from a male donor with ankylosing spondylitis or in good health (not recorded which).

This clonotype was picked up a small number of times. The rearrangement joins TRBV12-3 or TRBV12-4 to TRBJ1-5; weak D call: TRBD1 (6 bases). The CDR3 has 14 amino acids. V lost 5 bases, J lost 3 bases, and 11 bases lay in between. CDR3 sequence reads: CASSNRAHNQPQHF. In DNA form, the CDR3 reads TGTGCCAGCAGTAACAGGGCTCACAATCAGCCCCAGCATTTT.

As to this clonotype: Likely a read error: the CDR3 ends without its conserved phenylalanine or tryptophan. This sequence joins TRBV6-1 and TRBJ1-2; the D gene is possibly TRBD1 (5 bases). In germline, CDR1 is MNHNS, CDR2 SASEGT. The CDR3 sequence is 13 residues long. V lost 6 bases to trimming and J lost 4 bases, with 12 bases between them. The CDR3 bases are TGTGCCAGCAGGCAGGGCCTCGGCTATGGCTACACCATC. Protein product: CASRQGLGYGYTI.

V and J are TRBV7-9 and TRBJ2-6; no definite D call. The germline V gene encodes CDR1 SEHNR and CDR2 FQNEAQ (reference sequence). The CDR3 loop spans 15 amino acids. Trimming left V 2 bases short and J 8 bases short, with 13 bases between. CDR3 in amino acids: CASSLIRGPTNVLTF. CDR3 DNA: TGTGCCAGCAGCTTAATCCGCGGCCCAACCAACGTCCTGACTTTC. Full variable domain (rest looked up from reference TRBV7-9 and TRBJ2-6): DTGVSQNPRHKITKRGQNVTFRCDPISEHNRLYWYRQTLGQGPEFLTYFQNEAQLEKSRLLSDRFSAERPKGSFSTLEIQRTEQGDSAMYLCASSLIRGPTNVLTFGAGSRLTVL.

This rearrangement joins TRBV3-1 to TRBJ2-7; no definite D call. V shed 3 bases and J shed 4 bases, with 28 bases lying between them. Germline CDR1 and CDR2: LGHDT and YNNKEL (reference sequence). There are 19 residues in the CDR3. The CDR3 is CASSHMNPRGRMGGYEQYF. In DNA, the CDR3 is TGTGCCAGCAGCCATATGAACCCCCGTGGCAGGATGGGTGGTTACGAGCAGTACTTC.

This clonotype turned up a few times. The CDR3 loop reads CASSLEGGGLHNEQFF. In nucleotides, the CDR3 is TGCGCCAGCAGCTTGGAGGGGGGGGGGCTCCACAATGAGCAGTTCTTC. The chain uses TRBV5-1 and TRBJ2-1; a possible D gene is TRBD2 (7 bases). The germline V gene has CDR1 SGHRS and CDR2 YFSETQ. V was shortened by 0 bases and J by 5 bases, with 15 bases between the two germline ends. CDR3 length: 16 residues.

The rearrangement uses TRBV20-1 and TRBJ2-5; 7 nucleotides align to TRBD2. This CDR3 comprises 15 residues. Germline CDR1 is DFQATT and CDR2 is SNEGSKA (reference sequence). After removal of 3 bases from V and 1 base from J, the junction contained 8 bases not matched to a gene. The CDR3 sequence is CSASRAGDVQETQYF. The CDR3 bases are TGCAGTGCTAGCCGGGCGGGGGACGTCCAAGAGACCCAGTACTTC.

This chain links TRBV5-1 with TRBJ2-3; D is ambiguous. Germline values: CDR1 SGHRS, CDR2 YFSETQ. This CDR3 comprises 14 residues. V lost 2 bases and J 0 bases, leaving 7 bases between the germline ends. The CDR3: CASSLQASTDTQYF. The CDR3 DNA is TGCGCCAGCAGCTTACAAGCTAGCACAGATACGCAGTATTTT.

V usage is TRBV4-1 and J usage is TRBJ1-2; D is unresolved. Germline CDR1 MGHRA, CDR2 YSYEKL. Trimming shortened V by 3 bases and J by 2 bases, and 22 bases separated the two germline ends. This CDR3 is built from 18 residues. The DNA for the CDR3 is TGCGCCAGCAGCCAGAGAGAGAGGGCAGAAGTTTGGAACTATGGCTACACCTTC. Residues: CASSQRERAEVWNYGYTF.

This chain uses TRBV11-2 with TRBJ2-5, with D possibly being TRBD1 or TRBD2 (5 bases each). CDR1 and CDR2 (germline): SGHAT, FQNNGV. Trimming took off 5 bases at V and 4 bases at J, with 11 bases between the two ends. The CDR3 totals 13 residues. CDR3 sequence (DNA): TGTGCCAGCAGCCGCGAGGGGCGAGAGACCCAGTACTTC. It specifies CASSREGRETQYF. The full variable domain, completed using reference TRBV11-2 and TRBJ2-5, is EAGVAQSPRYKIIEKRQSVAFWCNPISGHATLYWYQQILGQGPKLLIQFQNNGVVDDSQLPKDRFSAERLKGVDSTLKIQPAKLEDSAVYLCASSREGRETQYFGPGTRLLVL.

This clonotype was counted between two and nine times. The chain recombines TRBV6-5 with TRBJ2-7; D is unresolved. The CDR3 sequence is 14 residues long. The V gene's germline CDR1 is MNHEY and CDR2 SVGAGI. V was trimmed by 0 bases and J by 6 bases, leaving 12 bases between them. DNA of the CDR3: TGTGCCAGCAGTTACTCCCAAGGGCGCGGCGAGCAGTACTTC. This encodes CASSYSQGRGEQYF.

This clonotype has a handful of counts. The chain links TRBV20-1 to TRBJ1-5; TRBD1 matches at 9 bases. Trimming cost V 6 bases and J 6 bases; bases outside gene matches: 12. Germline CDR1 is DFQATT and CDR2 is SNEGSKA (reference sequence). The CDR3 is 15 residues long. This chain's CDR3 is CSAITGGGWSQPQHF. The CDR3 DNA reads TGCAGTGCGATTACAGGGGGCGGGTGGAGTCAGCCCCAGCATTTT.

This clonotype was seen many times. One junction end disagrees with the germline gene, perhaps due to a read error. This chain uses TRBV5-1 with TRBJ2-7; 8 nucleotides match TRBD2. Germline V CDR1 and CDR2: SGHRS, YFSETQ. This CDR3 region has 13 residues. CDR3 coding DNA: TGTGCCAGCAGTCTAGCGGGCTCCTACGAGCAGTACTTC. It translates to CASSLAGSYEQYF.

The chain carries TRBV4-1 and TRBJ2-3; D is uncertain. The CDR3 runs to 16 residues. Trimming cost V 2 bases and J 1 base, with 13 bases left between them. Germline CDR1 is MGHRA and CDR2 is YSYEKL. DNA for the CDR3: TGCGCCAGCAGCCAAACGACTGGCGCCCGCACAGATACGCAGTATTTT. As protein: CASSQTTGARTDTQYF.

This chain connects TRBV6-1 to TRBJ2-7; TRBD1 matches 10 bases. The CDR3 covers 16 residues. Germline CDR1 reads MNHNS; CDR2 reads SASEGT. Unmatched junction bases numbered 8, after V lost 6 bases and J lost 0 bases. This chain's CDR3 is CASRTSGTGVSYEQYF. CDR3 bases: TGTGCCAGCAGAACCTCCGGGACAGGGGTCTCCTACGAGCAGTACTTC.

This clonotype showed up just a few times. The V gene is TRBV12-3 or TRBV12-4, the J gene TRBJ1-2; D may be TRBD1 (6 bases). V shed 2 bases and J shed 6 bases, with 13 bases lying between them. The CDR3 has 14 residues. Here the CDR3 reads CASSLFGTQDGYTF. The CDR3 bases are TGTGCCAGCAGTTTATTCGGGACACAGGATGGCTACACCTTC.

The V call is TRBV20-1, the J call TRBJ1-1; 8 bases line up with TRBD1. V was clipped by 2 bases and J by 6 bases; unmatched bases: 8. This CDR3 region has 14 residues. The germline V gene has CDR1 DFQATT and CDR2 SNEGSKA (reference sequence). CDR3 amino acids: CSARQGAPGAEAFF. CDR3 coding DNA: TGCAGTGCTAGACAGGGGGCGCCGGGGGCTGAAGCTTTCTTT.

This clonotype occurred a few times. The chain recombines TRBV11-2 with TRBJ2-3; 8 bases fit TRBD1. V shed 5 bases and J 5 bases; nucleotides not matched to a gene: 12. The germline CDR1 and CDR2 sequences are SGHAT and FQNNGV. The CDR3 covers 16 residues. DNA of the CDR3: TGTGCCAGCAGCCCCGACAGGGGCAATTCTGAAGATACGCAGTATTTT. The encoded protein is CASSPDRGNSEDTQYF.

The chain has TRBV18 and TRBJ1-2, with D possibly matching TRBD1 (5 bases). Germline V gives CDR1 KGHSH, CDR2 LQKENI. This CDR3 region has 14 residues. V lost 3 bases to trimming and J lost 8 bases, with 16 bases between them. The CDR3 reads CASSPWGGAGGYTF. The CDR3, as DNA: TGTGCCAGCTCACCTTGGGGAGGGGCTGGCGGCTACACCTTC. Filled out from reference TRBV18 and TRBJ1-2, the complete variable domain reads NAGVMQNPRHLVRRRGQEARLRCSPMKGHSHVYWYRQLPEEGLKFMVYLQKENIIDESGMPKERFSAEFPKEGPSILRIQQVVRGDSAAYFCASSPWGGAGGYTFGSGTRLTVV.

This chain joins TRBV20-1 and TRBJ1-2; 10 bases match TRBD1. The J segment lost 2 bases and the V segment lost 8 bases, leaving 11 bases of the junction unmatched. Germline V gives CDR1 DFQATT, CDR2 SNEGSKA (reference sequence). The CDR3 is made up of 15 amino acids. The DNA of the CDR3 is TGCAGTCCGGGGACAGGGGATCCAGGAAACTATGGCTACACCTTC. Translating gives CSPGTGDPGNYGYTF.

The rearrangement joins TRBV7-9 to TRBJ2-7; maybe TRBD1 (6 bases). Germline V gives CDR1 SEHNR, CDR2 FQNEAQ (reference sequence). The V and J ends lost 5 bases and 1 base respectively, with 21 bases between them. The CDR3 is made up of 17 amino acids. The CDR3: CASSPGLTGYDSYEQYF. The CDR3 DNA is TGTGCCAGCAGCCCTGGGCTTACAGGGTACGATTCCTACGAGCAGTACTTC.

Comments on this clonotype: This could be a read error, since a much larger clone is one nucleotide away. The chain carries TRBV20-1 and TRBJ2-3; D remains unclear. The length of the CDR3 is 13 residues. Germline V gives CDR1 DFQATT, CDR2 SNEGSKA (reference sequence). CDR3: CSARDGSTDAQYF. The CDR3 DNA sequence: TGCAGTGCTAGAGATGGTAGCACAGATGCGCAGTATTTT.

The V gene is TRBV6-2 or TRBV6-3, the J gene TRBJ2-7; 10 bases fit TRBD1. The CDR3 length is 21 residues. After removal of 5 bases from V and 0 bases from J, the junction contained 22 bases not matched to a gene. CDR1 and CDR2 (germline): MNHEY, SVGEGT. CDR3 amino acids: CASSTPGTGAERGIFSYEQYF. In DNA form, the CDR3 reads TGTGCCAGCAGTACGCCGGGGACAGGGGCGGAGCGGGGGATTTTCTCCTACGAGCAGTACTTC.

This clonotype was seen a single time. This chain uses TRBV12-3 or TRBV12-4 with TRBJ2-2; D unresolved. This CDR3 has 12 amino acids. Trimming cost V 7 bases and J 4 bases, with 7 bases left between them. CDR3 coding DNA: TGTGCCAGCAACGTGGGCACCGGGGAGCTGTTTTTT. It translates to CASNVGTGELFF.

In this sample, this clonotype turned up once. The V gene is TRBV5-1, the J gene TRBJ2-3; D is ambiguous. The CDR3 length is 12 residues. CDR1 and CDR2 from the germline V gene are SGHRS and YFSETQ. V was pared by 7 bases and J by 3 bases, with 9 bases between. The chain's CDR3 is CASPLRTDTQYF. For the CDR3, the DNA is TGCGCCAGCCCCTTGAGGACAGATACGCAGTATTTT.

The gene calls are TRBV6-1 and TRBJ1-2; D unresolved. Per the germline V gene, CDR1 is MNHNS and CDR2 is SASEGT. The CDR3 has 15 residues. V was cut by 0 bases and J by 3 bases, with 11 bases left in between. In DNA, the CDR3 is TGTGCCAGCAGTGAAGCGCCGGGAGAAGACTATGGCTACACCTTC. It is translated as CASSEAPGEDYGYTF.

V gene TRBV5-1 combines with J gene TRBJ2-3; no definite D call. The CDR3 is made up of 16 amino acids. CDR1 and CDR2 (germline): SGHRS, YFSETQ. V dropped 1 base and J dropped 0 bases, with 12 bases sitting between them. CDR3 loop: CASSLFGPSSTDTQYF. The CDR3 bases are TGCGCCAGCAGCTTGTTCGGGCCGTCTAGCACAGATACGCAGTATTTT. The variable domain in full, with the rest retrieved from reference TRBV5-1 and TRBJ2-3, is KAGVTQTPRYLIKTRGQQVTLSCSPISGHRSVSWYQQTPGQGLQFLFEYFSETQRNKGNFPGRFSGRQFSNSRSEMNVSTLELGDSALYLCASSLFGPSSTDTQYFGPGTRLTVL.